This T cell receptor beta chain was identified in a study of blood T cell repertoires in COVID-19. On the study more broadly: The United States, Italy and Spain supplied acute and convalescent COVID-19 samples. T cells, B-cell-depleted T cells, or PBMCs provided the cDNA or gDNA that served as material.

Original data processing: Counts of nucleated cells, estimated from reference gene primer amplification, were obtained. TCRdb keeps only in-frame clones here, not all; method: immunoSEQ multiplex PCR. Clonal size and the V and J genes are those of that table, whereas D and trimming came from the DNA. The sample lists about 98,000 clones, over 70% occurring once. V was pared by 10 bases and J by 3 bases, with 9 bases between. This CDR3 is 12 amino acids long. The chain couples TRBV12-3 or TRBV12-4 to TRBJ2-2, with D tentatively TRBD2 (6 bases). Sequenced input: peripheral blood. The sequence came from a man aged 65 to 85 with acute or convalescent COVID-19. CDR3 in DNA: TGTGCCACCCCGGGGGACACCGGGGAGCTGTTTTTT. Protein: CATPGDTGELFF.